Included here is one T cell receptor (beta chain) sequence, with context. Its target is unknown. This sample was included in a study of a mutant IDH1 vaccine in newly diagnosed glioma. Study at large: Patients got their first vaccination 4-6 weeks after radiotherapy alone, or with temozolomide cycles. Earlier care involved radiotherapy, temozolomide, or both, and the majority received both. The V12 visit happened in week 35, and the V13 visit happened in week 47.

J gave up 4 bases and V 4 bases, and 6 bases lay outside the gene matches. Germline loops: CDR1 SGHNT, CDR2 YYREEE (reference sequence). CDR3 length: 14 residues. Time point meaning: week 47, end of study. One vaccine dose held 300 ug of mutant IDH1 20-mer peptide and came with topical imiquimod. At weeks 1, 3, 5, 7, 11, 15, 19 and 23, patients received a vaccination, eight in all. The protocol was immunoSEQ multiplex PCR, while the TCRdb copy is restricted to in-frame clones and leaves out a portion. The sample contains approximately 33,000 clones, 60% to 75% of which appear only once. The origin of this receptor is a man in his forties or fifties with glioma. The rearrangement links TRBV5-4 to TRBJ1-2, with 8 bases lining up with TRBD1. The material sequenced was PBMCs, taken from a glioma patient whose treatment included an IDH1 peptide vaccine. CDR3 sequence (DNA): TGTGCCAGCAGCGCGGGACAGGCGACCTATGGCTACACCTTC. It specifies CASSAGQATYGYTF.